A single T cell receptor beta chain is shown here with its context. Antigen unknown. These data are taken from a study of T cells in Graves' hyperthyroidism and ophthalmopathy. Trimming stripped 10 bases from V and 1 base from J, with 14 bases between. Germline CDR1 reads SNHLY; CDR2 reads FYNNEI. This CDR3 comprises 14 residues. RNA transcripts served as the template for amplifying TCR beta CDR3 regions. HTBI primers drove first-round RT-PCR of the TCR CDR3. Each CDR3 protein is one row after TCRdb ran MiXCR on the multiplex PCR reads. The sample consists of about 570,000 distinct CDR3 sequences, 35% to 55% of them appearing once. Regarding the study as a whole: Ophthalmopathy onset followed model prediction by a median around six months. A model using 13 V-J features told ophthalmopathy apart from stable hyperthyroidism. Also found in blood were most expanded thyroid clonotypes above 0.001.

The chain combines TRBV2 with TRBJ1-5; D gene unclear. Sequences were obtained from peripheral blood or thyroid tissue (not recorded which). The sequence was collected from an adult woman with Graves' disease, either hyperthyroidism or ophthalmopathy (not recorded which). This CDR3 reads CATTRTGSNQPQHF. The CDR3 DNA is TGTGCCACTACGAGGACGGGAAGCAATCAGCCCCAGCATTTT.